These 22 T cell receptor beta chains were sequenced from one sample in a study of shared clonotypes between healthy human individuals. Sequencing was performed with immunoSEQ multiplex PCR; in TCRdb, only in-frame clones are kept and a portion is missing. The data show about 1 million clones, with approximately 72% seen just once and less than 1.5% held by the top ten. Specimen: memory CD4+ T cells sorted from blood. Subset given: CD45RA-negative fraction. All receptors come from a man between 18 and 35 years old in good health.

The chain links TRBV7-9 to TRBJ1-6; D may be TRBD1 (6 bases). The CDR3 loop spans 18 amino acids. Trimming stripped 5 bases from V and 0 bases from J, with 17 bases between. CDR1 is SEHNR, CDR2 FQNEAQ, per germline (reference sequence). CDR3: CASSHLGALSSYNSPLHF. CDR3 sequence (DNA): TGTGCCAGCAGCCACCTGGGGGCTTTGAGCTCCTATAATTCACCCCTCCACTTT.

The CDR3 DNA follows: TGTGCCAGCACAAAGGGGGGGCCCGATGATACGCAGTATTTT. Amino acid sequence: CASTKGGPDDTQYF. The V call is TRBV28, the J call TRBJ2-3; tentative D call: TRBD2 (7 bases). This CDR3 has 14 amino acids. In germline, CDR1 is MDHEN, CDR2 SYDVKM. V was clipped by 7 bases and J by 6 bases, with 17 bases between them. The whole variable domain, remainder taken from reference TRBV28 and TRBJ2-3, is DVKVTQSSRYLVKRTGEKVFLECVQDMDHENMFWYRQDPGLGLRLIYFSYDVKMKEKGDIPEGYSVSREKKERFSLILESASTNQTSMYLCASTKGGPDDTQYFGPGTRLTVL.

The rearrangement links TRBV6-6 to TRBJ2-3; no clear D. This CDR3 comprises 15 residues. Germline CDR1 is MNHNY and CDR2 is SVGAGI (reference sequence). The V and J ends lost 5 bases and 1 base respectively, with 13 bases between them. CDR3 region: CASSLLDPRTDTQYF. As DNA, the CDR3 is TGTGCCAGCAGTCTGCTGGACCCTCGCACAGATACGCAGTATTTT.

This chain connects TRBV6-5 to TRBJ1-6; no firm D call. Trimming stripped 2 bases from V and 9 bases from J, with 11 bases between. This CDR3 comprises 14 residues. The germline V gene has CDR1 MNHEY and CDR2 SVGAGI. The CDR3 DNA is TGTGCCAGCAGTTACGCTTTGAAGGGTTCACCCCTCCACTTT. Protein product: CASSYALKGSPLHF.

The gene calls are TRBV18 and TRBJ2-5, with 7 bases fitting TRBD1. V shed 6 bases, J shed 5 bases, and the junction held 6 bases outside the gene matches. Germline V lookup: CDR1 KGHSH, CDR2 LQKENI. The CDR3 totals 13 residues. The CDR3 spells CASSPTGVETQYF. Written as DNA, the CDR3 is TGTGCCAGCTCGCCTACAGGGGTTGAGACCCAGTACTTC.

This clone was observed once. The chain has TRBV2 and TRBJ2-1; TRBD2 matches at 9 bases. With 4 bases clipped from V and 5 bases from J, the junction kept 6 bases outside the gene matches. The CDR3 spans 15 residues. Germline V gene sequence: CDR1 SNHLY, CDR2 FYNNEI. This CDR3 is CASSAWVAGDNEQFF. In DNA, the CDR3 is TGTGCCAGCAGTGCCTGGGTAGCGGGGGACAATGAGCAGTTCTTC.

J is TRBJ2-7 and V is TRBV7-2; tentatively, D is TRBD2 (5 bases). There are 15 residues in the CDR3. The V gene's germline CDR1 is SGHTA and CDR2 FQGNSA. The V end was cut by 0 bases, the J end by 4 bases, with 13 bases between. For the CDR3, the DNA is TGTGCCAGCAGCTTAGCTGGACTGACGGAGTACGAGCAGTACTTC. It encodes CASSLAGLTEYEQYF.

The chain links TRBV18 to TRBJ1-1; no clear D. The germline CDR1 and CDR2 sequences are KGHSH and LQKENI. This CDR3 is built from 13 residues. V lost 6 bases to trimming and J lost 6 bases, with 14 bases between them. CDR3 nucleotides: TGTGCCAGCTCCTTCGATCACAACGCTGAAGCTTTCTTT. It encodes CASSFDHNAEAFF.

The genes are TRBV7-9 and TRBJ1-6; D is possibly TRBD1 (5 bases). The V gene's germline CDR1 is SEHNR and CDR2 FQNEAQ (reference sequence). CDR3 length: 16 amino acids. V was shortened by 5 bases and J by 9 bases, with 20 bases between the two germline ends. Written as DNA, the CDR3 is TGTGCCAGCAGCGCGCCGGGACCCCGAGGCCGTTCACCCCTCCACTTT. Translated: CASSAPGPRGRSPLHF.

The rearrangement uses TRBV18 and TRBJ1-4; no reliable D call. Trimming left V 1 base short and J 0 bases short, with 9 bases between. Germline CDR1 is KGHSH and CDR2 is LQKENI. The CDR3 spans 16 residues. CDR3 amino acids: CASSPLDGATNEKLFF. The CDR3 nucleotides read TGTGCCAGCTCACCACTGGACGGGGCAACTAATGAAAAACTGTTTTTT.

The chain combines TRBV6-5 with TRBJ2-7; tentatively, D is TRBD1 (6 bases). The germline CDR1 and CDR2 sequences are MNHEY and SVGAGI. V shed 2 bases and J shed 0 bases, with 11 bases lying between them. CDR3 length: 15 residues. CDR3 residues: CASSYAIQGSYEQYF. The CDR3 DNA reads TGTGCCAGCAGTTACGCGATACAGGGCTCCTACGAGCAGTACTTC.

V usage is TRBV9 and J usage is TRBJ2-3; D is tentatively TRBD1 or TRBD2 (6 bases each). Germline values: CDR1 SGDLS, CDR2 YYNGEE. The V end lost 4 bases, the J end lost 2 bases, and 14 bases lay between the germline ends. The CDR3 spans 15 residues. This CDR3 is CASSSQGTYTDTQYF. The CDR3 coding sequence is TGTGCCAGCAGCTCCCAGGGGACTTACACAGATACGCAGTATTTT.

The rearrangement uses TRBV2 and TRBJ2-7, with 11 nucleotides matching TRBD2. The CDR3 extends over 13 amino acids. Trimming took 5 bases from V and 5 from J; bases not matched to a gene: 2. Germline CDR1 SNHLY, CDR2 FYNNEI. This CDR3 is CASSRLAGHEQYF. The CDR3 bases are TGTGCCAGCAGTCGACTAGCGGGACACGAGCAGTACTTC.

This clone turned up a few times. The V and J genes are TRBV2 and TRBJ1-1; no reliable D call. Trimming removed 1 base from V and 0 bases from J, with 3 bases in between. Germline CDR1 reads SNHLY; CDR2 reads FYNNEI. The CDR3 is made up of 13 amino acids. The CDR3 spells CASSEDVNTEAFF. CDR3 sequence (DNA): TGTGCCAGCAGTGAAGACGTGAACACTGAAGCTTTCTTT.

V gene TRBV29-1 combines with J gene TRBJ1-2, with TRBD1 as a possible D gene (6 bases). CDR1 and CDR2 from the germline V gene are SQVTM and ANQGSEA. V was trimmed by 0 bases and J by 4 bases, leaving 12 bases between them. This CDR3 comprises 14 residues. This CDR3 reads CSVEEARGIYGYTF. CDR3 coding DNA: TGCAGCGTTGAAGAGGCGAGGGGGATCTATGGCTACACCTTC.

This chain uses TRBV19 with TRBJ1-2; no reliable D call. The CDR3 runs to 12 residues. Germline lookup yields CDR1 LNHDA and CDR2 SQIVND (reference sequence). The V end was cut by 1 base, the J end by 8 bases, with 8 bases between. The CDR3 region is CASSIVGNGYTF. The CDR3 nucleotides read TGTGCCAGTAGTATAGTGGGAAACGGCTACACCTTC.

This chain links TRBV30 with TRBJ1-1; 8 bases match TRBD1. The junction had 4 bases not matched to a gene; V was cut back by 3 bases and J by 4 bases. Looked up from germline, CDR1 is GTSNPN and CDR2 is SVGIG (reference sequence). There are 13 residues in the CDR3. For the CDR3, the DNA is TGTGCCTGGAGGGCGGACAGGGCCACTGAAGCTTTCTTT. Protein: CAWRADRATEAFF.

This rearrangement joins TRBV5-1 to TRBJ2-7, with TRBD1 matching 8 bases. The V segment lost 1 base and the J segment 4 bases; nucleotides outside the gene matches: 7. This CDR3 region has 15 residues. Germline V gene sequence: CDR1 SGHRS, CDR2 YFSETQ. CDR3 amino acids: CASSLRAGQAYEQYF. DNA for the CDR3: TGCGCCAGCAGCTTGAGGGCGGGACAGGCATACGAGCAGTACTTC. The full variable domain, its missing parts supplied by reference TRBV5-1 and TRBJ2-7, is KAGVTQTPRYLIKTRGQQVTLSCSPISGHRSVSWYQQTPGQGLQFLFEYFSETQRNKGNFPGRFSGRQFSNSRSEMNVSTLELGDSALYLCASSLRAGQAYEQYFGPGTRLTVT.

Turning to this clone: In the same sample, other DNA sequences code for this CDR3. The chain has TRBV30 and TRBJ1-6; possible D gene TRBD1, 6 bases. V was cut by 2 bases and J by 7 bases, with 6 bases left in between. The germline V gene encodes CDR1 GTSNPN and CDR2 SVGIG (reference sequence). CDR3 length: 12 residues. DNA of the CDR3: TGTGCCTGGAGTCAGGGGAATTCACCCCTCCACTTT. Translating it yields CAWSQGNSPLHF.

The rearrangement links TRBV5-5 to TRBJ2-7; TRBD1 might be the D (6 bases). Germline V gene data show CDR1 as SGHKS and CDR2 as YYEKEE (reference sequence). V lost 4 bases and J 3 bases, leaving 11 bases between the germline ends. The CDR3 has 13 amino acids. The CDR3 DNA sequence: TGTGCCAGCAGCCCAGAGGGGGTCTACGAGCAGTACTTC. Protein: CASSPEGVYEQYF.

V is TRBV5-1 and J is TRBJ1-3; D remains unclear. The CDR3 runs to 16 residues. The germline gives CDR1 SGHRS, CDR2 YFSETQ. V lost 0 bases, J lost 0 bases, and 10 bases lay in between. CDR3 bases: TGCGCCAGCAGCTTGGGGCAGGTCTACTCTGGAAACACCATATATTTT. Its translation: CASSLGQVYSGNTIYF.

The chain has TRBV7-9 and TRBJ1-5; D unresolved. V lost 3 bases and J lost 9, with 12 bases in between. Per germline, CDR1 SEHNR and CDR2 FQNEAQ (reference sequence). The CDR3 length is 13 residues. CDR3 in DNA: TGTGCCAGCAGCTTTGACGGAATAGGGCCCCAGCATTTT. This gives the protein CASSFDGIGPQHF.